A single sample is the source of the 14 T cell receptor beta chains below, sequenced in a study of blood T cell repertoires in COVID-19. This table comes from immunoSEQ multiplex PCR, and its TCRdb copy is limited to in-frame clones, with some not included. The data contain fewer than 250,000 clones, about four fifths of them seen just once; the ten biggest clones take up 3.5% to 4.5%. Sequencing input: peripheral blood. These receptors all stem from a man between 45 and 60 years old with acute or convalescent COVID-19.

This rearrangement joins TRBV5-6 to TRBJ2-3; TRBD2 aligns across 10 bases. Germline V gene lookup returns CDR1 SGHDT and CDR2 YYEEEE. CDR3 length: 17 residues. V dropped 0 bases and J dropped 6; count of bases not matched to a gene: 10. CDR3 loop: CASSLDRSGGAVDTQYF. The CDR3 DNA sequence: TGTGCCAGCAGCTTGGACAGGAGCGGGGGGGCGGTCGATACGCAGTATTTT.

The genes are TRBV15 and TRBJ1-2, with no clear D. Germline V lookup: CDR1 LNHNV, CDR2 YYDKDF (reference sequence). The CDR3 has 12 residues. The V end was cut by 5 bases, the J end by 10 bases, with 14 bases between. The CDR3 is CATSVIGGDYTF. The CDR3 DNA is TGTGCCACCAGCGTAATCGGCGGGGACTACACCTTC.

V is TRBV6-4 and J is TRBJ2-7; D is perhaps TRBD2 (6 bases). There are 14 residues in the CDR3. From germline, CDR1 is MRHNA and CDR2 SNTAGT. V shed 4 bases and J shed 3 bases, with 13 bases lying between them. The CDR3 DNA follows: TGTGCCAGCAGTGTGGACCTGGGGGGCTACGAGCAGTACTTC. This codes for CASSVDLGGYEQYF.

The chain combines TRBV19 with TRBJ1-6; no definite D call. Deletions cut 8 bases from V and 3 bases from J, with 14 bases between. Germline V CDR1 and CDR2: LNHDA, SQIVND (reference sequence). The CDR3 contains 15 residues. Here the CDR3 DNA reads TGTGCCAGTGCCCCTCAGAGGATCTATAATTCACCCCTCCACTTT. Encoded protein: CASAPQRIYNSPLHF. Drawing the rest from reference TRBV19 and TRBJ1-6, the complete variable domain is DGGITQSPKYLFRKEGQNVTLSCEQNLNHDAMYWYRQDPGQGLRLIYYSQIVNDFQKGDIAEGYSVSREKKESFPLTVTSAQKNPTAFYLCASAPQRIYNSPLHFGNGTRLTVT.

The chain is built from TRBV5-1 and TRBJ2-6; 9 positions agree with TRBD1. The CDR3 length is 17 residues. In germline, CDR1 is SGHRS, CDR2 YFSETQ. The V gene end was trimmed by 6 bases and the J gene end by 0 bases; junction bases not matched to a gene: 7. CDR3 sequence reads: CASIPGTGTSGANVLTF. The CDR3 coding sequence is TGCGCCAGCATCCCCGGGACAGGGACCTCTGGGGCCAACGTCCTGACTTTC.

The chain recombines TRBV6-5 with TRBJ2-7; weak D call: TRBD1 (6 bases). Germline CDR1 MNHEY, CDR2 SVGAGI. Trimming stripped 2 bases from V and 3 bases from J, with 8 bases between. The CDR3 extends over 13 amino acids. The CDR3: CASSYGGYYEQYF. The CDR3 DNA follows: TGTGCCAGCAGTTACGGGGGCTACTACGAGCAGTACTTC.

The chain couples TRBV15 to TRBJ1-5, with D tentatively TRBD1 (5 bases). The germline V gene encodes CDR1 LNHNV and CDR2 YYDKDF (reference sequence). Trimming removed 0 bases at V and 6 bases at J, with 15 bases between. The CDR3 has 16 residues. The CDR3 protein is CATSRDRVGVVQPQHF. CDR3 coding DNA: TGTGCCACCAGCAGAGATCGGGTAGGGGTTGTTCAGCCCCAGCATTTT.

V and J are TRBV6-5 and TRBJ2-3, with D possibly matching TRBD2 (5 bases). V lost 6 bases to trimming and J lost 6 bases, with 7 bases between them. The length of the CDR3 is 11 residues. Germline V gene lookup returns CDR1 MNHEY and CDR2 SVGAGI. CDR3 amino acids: CASRRGDTQYF. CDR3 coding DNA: TGTGCCAGCAGGAGAGGGGATACGCAGTATTTT.

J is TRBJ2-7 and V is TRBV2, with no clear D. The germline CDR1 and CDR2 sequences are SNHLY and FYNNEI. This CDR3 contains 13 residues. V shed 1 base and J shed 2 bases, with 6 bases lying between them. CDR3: CASSEVQPYEQYF. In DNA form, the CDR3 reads TGTGCCAGCAGTGAAGTACAGCCCTACGAGCAGTACTTC.

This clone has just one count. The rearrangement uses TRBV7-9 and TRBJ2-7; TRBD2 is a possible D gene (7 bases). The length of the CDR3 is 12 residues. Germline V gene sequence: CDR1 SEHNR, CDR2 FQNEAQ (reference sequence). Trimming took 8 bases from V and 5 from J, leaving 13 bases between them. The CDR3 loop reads CASRRGRDEQYF. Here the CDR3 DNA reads TGTGCCAGCCGGCGGGGGCGCGACGAGCAGTACTTC.

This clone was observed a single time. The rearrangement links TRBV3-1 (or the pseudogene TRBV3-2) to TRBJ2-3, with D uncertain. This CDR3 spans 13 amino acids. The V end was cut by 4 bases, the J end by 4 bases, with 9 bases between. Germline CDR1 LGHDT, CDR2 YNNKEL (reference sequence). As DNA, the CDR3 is TGTGCCAGCAGCCCGACGGCGGCAGATACGCAGTATTTT. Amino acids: CASSPTAADTQYF.

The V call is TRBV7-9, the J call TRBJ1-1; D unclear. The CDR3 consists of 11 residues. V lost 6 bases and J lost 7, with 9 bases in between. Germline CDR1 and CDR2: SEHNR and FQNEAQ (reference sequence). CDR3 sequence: CASRRRGEAFF. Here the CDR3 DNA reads TGTGCCAGCAGGCGACGGGGTGAAGCTTTCTTT.

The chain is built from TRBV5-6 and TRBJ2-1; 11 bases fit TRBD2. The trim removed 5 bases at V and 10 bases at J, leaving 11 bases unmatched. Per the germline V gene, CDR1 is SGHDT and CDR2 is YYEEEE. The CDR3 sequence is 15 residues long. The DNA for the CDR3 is TGTGCCAGCAGTTCTATAGCGGGAGGGAGTGAGGAGCAGTTCTTC. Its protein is CASSSIAGGSEEQFF.

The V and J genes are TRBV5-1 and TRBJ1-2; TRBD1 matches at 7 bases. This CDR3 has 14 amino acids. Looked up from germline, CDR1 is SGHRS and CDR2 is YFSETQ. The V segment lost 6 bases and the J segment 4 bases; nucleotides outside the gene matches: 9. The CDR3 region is CASKVQGGAYGYTF. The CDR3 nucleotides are TGCGCCAGCAAGGTTCAAGGGGGCGCCTATGGCTACACCTTC.